Below are 15 T cell receptor beta chains sequenced from a single sample in a study of blood T cell repertoires in COVID-19. TCRdb's copy holds only in-frame clones and misses some; the assay was immunoSEQ multiplex PCR. Of under 130,000 clones detected, 70% to 85% appear once; the ten largest clones hold 20% to 25%. Sequenced material: peripheral blood. The receptors originated from a man aged 65-85 years with active or convalescent COVID-19.

The chain is built from TRBV27 and TRBJ1-1; a weak D match, TRBD1 (5 bases). V was cut by 6 bases and J by 6 bases, with 32 bases left in between. The CDR3 runs 19 residues. Germline V CDR1 and CDR2: MNHEY, SMNVEV (reference sequence). Here the CDR3 reads CASSHYSGGLGRSSPEAFF. CDR3 coding DNA: TGTGCCAGCAGCCACTATTCGGGGGGTCTGGGCAGATCAAGCCCTGAAGCTTTCTTT.

This chain joins TRBV4-1 and TRBJ1-1; 9 nucleotides align to TRBD1. Germline CDR1 and CDR2: MGHRA and YSYEKL. The CDR3 has 14 residues. V shed 4 bases, J shed 10 bases, and the junction held 10 bases outside the gene matches. The CDR3 nucleotides read TGCGCCAGCAGCCTCCCGACAGGGGGAGGTTTAGCTTTCTTT. Its translation: CASSLPTGGGLAFF.

The chain is built from TRBV5-6 and TRBJ1-1; 7 positions match TRBD1. CDR1 and CDR2 (germline): SGHDT, YYEEEE. The CDR3 length is 13 residues. Trimming removed 0 bases from V and 7 bases from J; junction bases left unmatched: 3. The CDR3 DNA reads TGTGCCAGCAGCTTGGTGGCAGGGGGTGAAGCTTTCTTT. It translates to CASSLVAGGEAFF.

The rearrangement uses TRBV15 and TRBJ1-1; D unresolved. CDR3 length: 13 residues. Trimming stripped 5 bases from V and 0 bases from J, with 7 bases between. Germline CDR1 LNHNV, CDR2 YYDKDF (reference sequence). The CDR3: CATSAGMNTEAFF. CDR3 nucleotides: TGTGCCACCAGCGCGGGAATGAACACTGAAGCTTTCTTT. Using reference TRBV15 and TRBJ1-1 for the parts outside the CDR3, the full variable domain is DAMVIQNPRYQVTQFGKPVTLSCSQTLNHNVMYWYQQKSSQAPKLLFHYYDKDFNNEADTPDNFQSRRPNTSFCFLDIRSPGLGDTAMYLCATSAGMNTEAFFGQGTRLTVV.

This clone was counted a few times. The chain is built from TRBV5-1 and TRBJ1-1; 7 positions match TRBD1. There are 13 residues in the CDR3. Germline values: CDR1 SGHRS, CDR2 YFSETQ. Trimming at V came to 2 bases and at J to 5 bases, leaving 3 bases not matched to a gene. The DNA of the CDR3 is TGCGCCAGCAGCTTTTTACAGGGGACTGAAGCTTTCTTT. This sequence encodes CASSFLQGTEAFF. Combining the CDR3 with reference TRBV5-1 and TRBJ1-1 gives the whole variable domain KAGVTQTPRYLIKTRGQQVTLSCSPISGHRSVSWYQQTPGQGLQFLFEYFSETQRNKGNFPGRFSGRQFSNSRSEMNVSTLELGDSALYLCASSFLQGTEAFFGQGTRLTVV.

There are a few counts of this clone. This rearrangement joins TRBV6-6 to TRBJ1-1, with TRBD1 matching over 7 bases. Germline V gene sequence: CDR1 MNHNY, CDR2 SVGAGI (reference sequence). CDR3 length: 13 amino acids. Losses at the gene ends were 2 bases for V and 5 bases for J; bases not matched to a gene: 2. CDR3 residues: CASSYGQATEAFF. The CDR3, as DNA: TGTGCCAGCAGTTACGGACAGGCAACTGAAGCTTTCTTT.

The V and J genes are TRBV28 and TRBJ2-3, with 8 bases aligning to TRBD2. The CDR3 runs to 18 residues. The V gene end was trimmed by 2 bases and the J gene end by 1 base; junction bases not matched to a gene: 11. Germline lookup yields CDR1 MDHEN and CDR2 SYDVKM. Here the CDR3 DNA reads TGTGCCAGCAGTTTACAAGAAGGAGCGGGAGAGGGCACAGATACGCAGTATTTT. This encodes CASSLQEGAGEGTDTQYF.

This chain connects TRBV5-1 to TRBJ1-1; D is possibly TRBD1 (6 bases). The CDR3 is made up of 16 amino acids. V lost 0 bases and J 4 bases, leaving 16 bases between the germline ends. The germline CDR1 and CDR2 sequences are SGHRS and YFSETQ. The CDR3 sequence is CASSLAGRRGSTEAFF. CDR3 sequence (DNA): TGCGCCAGCAGCTTGGCAGGGCGTAGGGGGAGCACTGAAGCTTTCTTT.

The rearrangement joins TRBV5-6 to TRBJ1-3, with TRBD1 matching over 9 bases. The trim removed 2 bases at V and 4 bases at J, leaving 4 bases unmatched. Germline CDR1 and CDR2: SGHDT and YYEEEE. The CDR3 has 15 amino acids. The CDR3 nucleotides are TGTGCCAGCAGCTTTTACAGGGGGCCAGGAAACACCATATATTTT. Translating gives CASSFYRGPGNTIYF.

The V gene is TRBV4-1, the J gene TRBJ2-2; 8 bases are shared with TRBD2. Germline V lookup: CDR1 MGHRA, CDR2 YSYEKL. The CDR3 is made up of 16 amino acids. V was pared by 2 bases and J by 5 bases, with 7 bases of the junction left unmatched. The CDR3, as DNA: TGCGCCAGCAGCCAAAATACGGGGGGGTTAACCGGGGAGCTGTTTTTT. This codes for CASSQNTGGLTGELFF.

The chain uses TRBV11-2 and TRBJ2-1; tentatively, D is TRBD2 (9 bases). The germline gives CDR1 SGHAT, CDR2 FQNNGV. Deletions cut 11 bases from V and 9 bases from J, with 23 bases between. This CDR3 has 14 residues. The CDR3 protein is CAAGGAGGILEQFF. The CDR3 region has the DNA TGTGCCGCGGGAGGGGCAGGGGGCATACTTGAGCAGTTCTTC.

CDR3 DNA: TGTGCCAGCAGCAGAGAAACAGCGGGAGTGGGGCTACGCAATGAGCAGTTCTTC. The encoded protein is CASSRETAGVGLRNEQFF. This chain joins TRBV7-9 and TRBJ2-1; TRBD2 agrees at 8 bases. V trimming: 5 bases; J trimming: 6 bases; junction bases outside the gene matches: 18. Germline loops: CDR1 SEHNR, CDR2 FQNEAQ (reference sequence). The CDR3 is 18 amino acids.

The gene calls are TRBV7-8 and TRBJ1-1; 9 nucleotides line up with TRBD1. The junction had 4 bases not matched to a gene; V was cut back by 6 bases and J by 2 bases. Germline V gene lookup returns CDR1 SGHVS and CDR2 FQNEAQ. The CDR3 consists of 14 residues. The chain's CDR3 is CASRLDRGNTEAFF. CDR3 DNA sequence: TGTGCCAGCAGATTGGACAGGGGTAACACTGAAGCTTTCTTT.

Here the CDR3 DNA reads TGTGCCTGGAACCCTACAGGGAAAGACACTGAAGCTTTCTTT. It specifies CAWNPTGKDTEAFF. J is TRBJ1-1 and V is TRBV30; weak D call: TRBD1 (6 bases). From germline, CDR1 is GTSNPN and CDR2 SVGIG (reference sequence). Trimming took 4 bases from V and 3 from J, leaving 15 bases between them. The CDR3 spans 14 residues.

V usage is TRBV2 and J usage is TRBJ1-1; 9 bases fit TRBD1. After removal of 5 bases from V and 2 bases from J, the junction contained 3 bases not matched to a gene. Germline loops: CDR1 SNHLY, CDR2 FYNNEI. This CDR3 spans 14 amino acids. The DNA for the CDR3 is TGTGCCAGCAGTCAGACAGGGGGTAACACTGAAGCTTTCTTT. It codes for CASSQTGGNTEAFF.